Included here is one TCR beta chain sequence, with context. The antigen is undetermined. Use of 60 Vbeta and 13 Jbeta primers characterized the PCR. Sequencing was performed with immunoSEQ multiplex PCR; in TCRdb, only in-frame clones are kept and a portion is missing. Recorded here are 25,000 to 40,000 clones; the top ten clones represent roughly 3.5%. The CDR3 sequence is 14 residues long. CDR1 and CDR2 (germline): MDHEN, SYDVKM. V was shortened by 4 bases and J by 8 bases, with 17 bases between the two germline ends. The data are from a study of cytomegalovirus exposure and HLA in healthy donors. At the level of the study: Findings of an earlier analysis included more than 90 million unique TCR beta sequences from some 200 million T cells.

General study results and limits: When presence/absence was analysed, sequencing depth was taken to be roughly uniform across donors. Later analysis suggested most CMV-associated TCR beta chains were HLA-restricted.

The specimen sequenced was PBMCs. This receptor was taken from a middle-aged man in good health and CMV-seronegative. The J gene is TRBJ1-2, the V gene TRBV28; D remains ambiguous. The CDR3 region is CASSSPSGVGGYTF. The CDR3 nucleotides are TGTGCCAGCAGTTCCCCCTCCGGGGTCGGGGGCTACACCTTC.